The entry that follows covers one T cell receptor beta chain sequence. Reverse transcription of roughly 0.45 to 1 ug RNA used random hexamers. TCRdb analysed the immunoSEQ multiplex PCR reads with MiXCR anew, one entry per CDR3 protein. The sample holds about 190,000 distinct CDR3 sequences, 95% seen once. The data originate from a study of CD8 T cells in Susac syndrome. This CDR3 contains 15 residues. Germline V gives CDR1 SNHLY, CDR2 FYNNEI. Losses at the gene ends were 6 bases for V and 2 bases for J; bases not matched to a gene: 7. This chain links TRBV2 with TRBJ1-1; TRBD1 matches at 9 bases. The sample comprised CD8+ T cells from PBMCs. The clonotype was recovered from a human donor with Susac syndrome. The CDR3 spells CASRSSDRGNTEAFF. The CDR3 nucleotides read TGTGCCAGCAGGAGCTCGGACAGGGGTAACACTGAAGCTTTCTTT.